These 6 T cell receptor beta chains originate from one sample sequenced in a study of blood T cell repertoires in COVID-19. Generated by immunoSEQ multiplex PCR, the TCRdb table keeps only in-frame clones and is missing some. The sample holds over 200,000 clones, approximately 90% seen once. What was sequenced was peripheral blood. The receptor set was obtained from a woman in her thirties or forties with acute or convalescent COVID-19.

This clone was observed a single time. V usage is TRBV18 and J usage is TRBJ1-4; D may be TRBD1 (5 bases). This CDR3 contains 16 residues. V was pared by 2 bases and J by 6 bases, with 16 bases between. Germline V gene lookup returns CDR1 KGHSH and CDR2 LQKENI. In DNA form, the CDR3 reads TGTGCCAGCTCACCAAGGCCCTGGGGGGGTGATGAAAAACTGTTTTTT. It yields the protein CASSPRPWGGDEKLFF.

This clone was counted a single time. The chain is built from TRBV5-6 and TRBJ1-1; D is unclear. V was cut by 5 bases and J by 0 bases, with 8 bases left in between. This CDR3 has 13 residues. Germline V gene data show CDR1 as SGHDT and CDR2 as YYEEEE. The CDR3 nucleotides are TGTGCCAGCAGACGGGATTTGAACACTGAAGCTTTCTTT. This gives the protein CASRRDLNTEAFF.

The chain has TRBV2 and TRBJ1-2; 8 positions agree with TRBD1. Trimming removed 3 bases from V and 7 bases from J; junction bases left unmatched: 4. The V gene's germline CDR1 is SNHLY and CDR2 FYNNEI. This CDR3 spans 13 amino acids. CDR3 protein: CASSDQGAGGYTF. The CDR3 DNA reads TGTGCCAGCAGTGACCAGGGGGCAGGTGGCTACACCTTC.

This chain uses TRBV11-2 with TRBJ1-2, with D possibly matching TRBD1 (5 bases). Trimming pared 4 bases from V and 5 bases from J, leaving 11 bases between. In germline, CDR1 is SGHAT, CDR2 FQNNGV. The CDR3 is 13 residues long. The CDR3 DNA reads as TGTGCCAGCAGCTGGGGCCCTGGGTATGGCTACACCTTC. Amino acids: CASSWGPGYGYTF.

The V gene is TRBV24-1, the J gene TRBJ1-5; D remains ambiguous. The CDR3 is made up of 13 amino acids. The germline gives CDR1 KGHDR, CDR2 SFDVKD. V lost 9 bases, J lost 0 bases, and 8 bases lay in between. CDR3 nucleotides: TGTGCCACCGGTGGTTATAGCAATCAGCCCCAGCATTTT. Protein: CATGGYSNQPQHF.

The rearrangement joins TRBV4-1 to TRBJ2-1, with D unclear. Deletions cut 1 base from V and 5 bases from J, with 12 bases between. Germline loops: CDR1 MGHRA, CDR2 YSYEKL. CDR3 length: 15 residues. The CDR3, as DNA: TGCGCCAGCAGCCAAGGCGCTTCTTCCAACAATGAGCAGTTCTTC. It encodes CASSQGASSNNEQFF.